The next 20 T cell receptor beta chains were all read from a single sample in a study of T cells in Graves' hyperthyroidism and ophthalmopathy. The source material, RNA transcripts, was used to amplify TCR beta CDR3 regions. RT-PCR in the first round (using the HTBI primer set) targeted the TCR CDR3. TCRdb ran MiXCR on the multiplex PCR reads and lists one entry per CDR3 protein. The sample holds about 550,000 distinct CDR3 sequences; roughly 20% are singletons and the top ten take roughly 29%. Sequencing input: blood. These receptor sequences come from a young man with Graves' hyperthyroidism.

This rearrangement joins TRBV12-3 or TRBV12-4 to TRBJ2-5; 10 nucleotides agree with TRBD2. This CDR3 comprises 17 residues. After removal of 4 bases from V and 3 bases from J, the junction contained 11 bases not matched to a gene. The CDR3 bases are TGTGCCAGCAGTTCCCTCTTCAGCGGGGGGGCGGAAGAGACCCAGTACTTC. It codes for CASSSLFSGGAEETQYF.

This clonotype has just a few counts. The gene calls are TRBV10-2 and TRBJ2-5, with TRBD2 matching 11 bases. The J segment lost 5 bases and the V segment lost 10 bases, leaving 6 bases of the junction unmatched. Per germline, CDR1 WSHSY and CDR2 SAAADI. The CDR3 has 13 amino acids. CDR3 amino acids: CATLAGDWETQYF. As DNA, the CDR3 is TGCGCCACACTAGCGGGAGATTGGGAGACCCAGTACTTC.

The chain joins TRBV7-2 to TRBJ2-7; D may correspond to TRBD1 or TRBD2 (5 bases each). Trimming removed 5 bases at V and 2 bases at J, with 13 bases between. The CDR3 is made up of 14 amino acids. Germline CDR1 and CDR2: SGHTA and FQGNSA. Here the CDR3 DNA reads TGTGCCAGCAGCCCCCGGGACGAGGCCTACGAGCAGTACTTC. Amino acid sequence: CASSPRDEAYEQYF.

This clonotype was seen repeatedly, ten times or more. V gene TRBV6-5 combines with J gene TRBJ1-1, with D possibly being TRBD1 (5 bases). This CDR3 is built from 14 residues. Trimming stripped 0 bases from V and 4 bases from J, with 9 bases between. Germline values: CDR1 MNHEY, CDR2 SVGAGI. The CDR3, as DNA: TGTGCCAGCAGTTACTCAGAGGGGAGCACTGAAGCTTTCTTT. Amino acid sequence: CASSYSEGSTEAFF.

This clonotype was counted at least ten times. The chain couples TRBV5-1 to TRBJ1-2; 8 bases line up with TRBD1. The germline V gene encodes CDR1 SGHRS and CDR2 YFSETQ. Trimming at V came to 1 base and at J to 5 bases, leaving 7 bases not matched to a gene. The CDR3 is 15 amino acids. The CDR3 sequence: CASSLMDRDGYGYTF. CDR3 bases: TGCGCCAGCAGCTTGATGGACAGGGACGGGTATGGCTACACCTTC.

This clonotype was observed a few times. The rearrangement joins TRBV7-9 to TRBJ2-5; 10 bases line up with TRBD2. The CDR3 runs to 16 residues. The V gene end was trimmed by 7 bases and the J gene end by 5 bases; junction bases not matched to a gene: 13. Germline CDR1 and CDR2: SEHNR and FQNEAQ (reference sequence). CDR3 loop: CASNRGGLAGVETQYF. CDR3 bases: TGTGCCAGCAACCGAGGGGGTCTAGCGGGGGTTGAGACCCAGTACTTC.

This clonotype occurred many times. V is TRBV5-1 and J is TRBJ1-2; 8 nucleotides align to TRBD1. The CDR3 contains 15 residues. CDR1 is SGHRS, CDR2 YFSETQ, per germline. The junction had 10 bases not matched to a gene; V was cut back by 5 bases and J by 4 bases. The CDR3 region is CASSFGQGDLYGYTF. The CDR3 nucleotides are TGCGCCAGCAGTTTCGGACAGGGAGATCTCTATGGCTACACCTTC.

Ten or more counts support this clonotype. The V call is TRBV12-3 or TRBV12-4, the J call TRBJ2-5; D is ambiguous. The length of the CDR3 is 12 residues. Deletions cut 6 bases from V and 7 bases from J, with 12 bases between. CDR3 nucleotide sequence: TGTGCCAGCAGCCCCGAACCAGGGACCCAGTACTTC. This translates into CASSPEPGTQYF.

This chain uses TRBV2 with TRBJ2-7, with D maybe TRBD1 (6 bases). V shed 4 bases and J shed 4 bases, with 8 bases lying between them. CDR1 is SNHLY, CDR2 FYNNEI, per germline. The CDR3 length is 12 residues. CDR3 sequence reads: CASSVGAYEQYF. The CDR3 DNA is TGTGCCAGCAGTGTGGGGGCTTACGAGCAGTACTTC.

The J gene is TRBJ2-2, the V gene TRBV28, with D uncertain. This CDR3 is built from 11 residues. The V and J ends lost 3 bases and 9 bases respectively, with 5 bases between them. Per the germline V gene, CDR1 is MDHEN and CDR2 is SYDVKM. CDR3 loop: CASSFSRELFF. The CDR3 DNA reads TGTGCCAGCAGTTTCAGCCGGGAGCTGTTTTTT.

This clonotype was counted ten times or more. CDR3 nucleotide sequence: TGTGCCAGCAGTTTACGGGGGCCTCACATGGTCGGCACCTTC. This codes for CASSLRGPHMVGTF. The genes are TRBV12-3 or TRBV12-4 and TRBJ1-2, with D tentatively TRBD1 (6 bases). This CDR3 is built from 14 residues. The germline V and J ends were trimmed by 2 bases and 13 bases, with 20 bases remaining between them.

The sample holds many counts of this clonotype. V is TRBV6-5 and J is TRBJ1-5; D is ambiguous. This CDR3 comprises 14 residues. Per the germline V gene, CDR1 is MNHEY and CDR2 is SVGAGI. With 2 bases removed from V and 4 bases from J, the gap between germline ends came to 9 bases. This chain's CDR3 is CASSYGRTNQPQHF. Written as DNA, the CDR3 is TGTGCCAGCAGTTACGGACGGACTAATCAGCCCCAGCATTTT.

At least ten counts were recorded for this clonotype. The CDR3 bases are TGTGCCAGCACCTCAGAACCTTTCTTT. This translates into CASTSEPFF. V and J are TRBV6-1 and TRBJ1-1; no firm D call. The CDR3 covers 9 residues. Germline loops: CDR1 MNHNS, CDR2 SASEGT. The V and J ends lost 7 bases and 12 bases respectively, with 9 bases between them.

As regards this clonotype: The junction shows a germline mismatch at one end, possibly a read error. The rearrangement joins TRBV19 to TRBJ1-5; the match to TRBD1 covers 8 bases. The CDR3 is 15 amino acids. In germline, CDR1 is LNHDA, CDR2 SQIVND (reference sequence). As DNA, the CDR3 is TGTACCAGTAGTCCAAGGGACAGGTGGGATCAGCCCCAGCATTTT. Protein: CTSSPRDRWDQPQHF.

This clonotype was recorded at least ten times. This CDR3 reads CASSLFKWRQSNTEAFF. The CDR3 nucleotides read TGTGCCAGCAGCTTATTCAAGTGGCGACAGTCGAACACTGAAGCTTTCTTT. V is TRBV7-8 and J is TRBJ1-1; possibly TRBD1 for D (5 bases). Germline CDR1 and CDR2: SGHVS and FQNEAQ. The CDR3 totals 17 residues. The V end lost 2 bases, the J end lost 1 base, and 17 bases lay between the germline ends.

This clonotype was counted between two and nine times. This rearrangement joins TRBV5-8 to TRBJ2-1, with 9 bases fitting TRBD2. CDR3 length: 16 residues. V lost 6 bases and J lost 5; bases outside the gene matches: 12. Germline V CDR1 and CDR2: SGHTS, YDEGEE. CDR3 in DNA: TGTGCCAGCACCACCCGGCGGGAGGGGGCTGACAATGAGCAGTTCTTC. Its protein product is CASTTRREGADNEQFF.

This clonotype was picked up many times. This chain joins TRBV12-3 or TRBV12-4 and TRBJ1-2; a possible D gene is TRBD1 (5 bases). V gave up 5 bases and J gave up 4 bases, with 17 bases separating them. This CDR3 has 15 amino acids. CDR3 amino acids: CASSPTAGTRYGYTF. The CDR3 DNA reads as TGTGCCAGCAGTCCTACGGCCGGGACTCGCTATGGCTACACCTTC.

This clonotype was counted ten times or more. The chain combines TRBV12-3 or TRBV12-4 with TRBJ2-7, with D possibly matching TRBD1 (6 bases). The CDR3 is 12 residues long. With 5 bases removed from V and 5 bases from J, the gap between germline ends came to 10 bases. The CDR3 region has the DNA TGTGCCAGCAGTCCCAGGGGCAACGAGCAGTACTTC. Its protein product is CASSPRGNEQYF.

This clonotype was detected many times. The gene calls are TRBV6-5 and TRBJ2-7; D remains ambiguous. Germline CDR1 is MNHEY and CDR2 is SVGAGI. Trimming removed 0 bases at V and 6 bases at J, with 12 bases between. The CDR3 is 14 amino acids. The CDR3 region is CASSYSEHPSEQYF. In DNA, the CDR3 is TGTGCCAGCAGTTACTCGGAACACCCAAGCGAGCAGTACTTC.

V is TRBV6-2 or TRBV6-3 and J is TRBJ2-7, with D perhaps TRBD2 (5 bases). The CDR3 consists of 14 residues. Between the trimmed V and J ends, which lost 8 bases and 0 bases, there was a span of 14 bases. Per the germline V gene, CDR1 is MNHEY and CDR2 is SVGEGT. The CDR3 DNA reads TGTGCCAGCCAACTCGGACTGTTCTCCTACGAGCAGTACTTC. Protein: CASQLGLFSYEQYF.